This T cell receptor beta chain appears in the sequencing data of a study of shared clonotypes between healthy human individuals. Study-level information: The cohort had two women and three men, ages 18 to 49.

Overall study findings and caveats: The diversity represented, both genetic and in exposure history, was limited by few donors. Rarefaction showed sorted-subset sequencing was incomplete despite large depth.

In germline, CDR1 is SGHTA, CDR2 FQGNSA. V lost 6 bases and J 0 bases, leaving 12 bases between the germline ends. The CDR3 contains 14 residues. A remark on this clone: Its antigen is undetermined.

Naive CD8 cells lacked CD45RO, underwent positive selection for CCR7 and left out terminally differentiated effector memory CD45RA+ cells. Method: immunoSEQ multiplex PCR; TCRdb's copy keeps in-frame clones and lacks some. The repertoire holds about 1,900,000 clones, with about 95% as singletons. The sample comprised naive CD8+ T cells sorted from blood. The V and J genes are TRBV7-2 and TRBJ2-7; D is undetermined. The clonotype was recovered from a man in his late teens or twenties in good health. The CDR3: CASSPLAGSYEQYF. The CDR3, as DNA: TGTGCCAGCAGTCCCTTGGCCGGCTCCTACGAGCAGTACTTC.